The next 15 T cell receptor beta chains were all read from a single sample in a study of shared clonotypes between healthy human individuals. Assay used: immunoSEQ multiplex PCR; TCRdb lists only in-frame clones, some missing. The sample consists of around 2,100,000 clones, about 95% of them appearing once. Naivety among CD8 cells was defined by CD45RO negativity and positive CCR7 selection, thereby excluding terminally differentiated effector memory CD45RA+ cells. Sequenced: naive CD8+ T cells sorted from blood. The receptors here all came from a man between 18 and 35 years old in good health.

The V gene is TRBV6-5, the J gene TRBJ2-7; 10 positions agree with TRBD2. The length of the CDR3 is 14 residues. Germline CDR1 reads MNHEY; CDR2 reads SVGAGI. The trim removed 5 bases at V and 6 bases at J, leaving 7 bases unmatched. As DNA, the CDR3 is TGTGCCAGCAGTAATCATCTAGCGGGAGTCGAGCAGTACTTC. Protein: CASSNHLAGVEQYF.

This clone was counted only a few times. Other DNA sequences from this sample encode an identical CDR3 as well. In nucleotides, the CDR3 is TGTGCCAGTAGTATCGACAGGGGCTACGAGCAGTACTTC. Its protein is CASSIDRGYEQYF. The V gene is TRBV19, the J gene TRBJ2-7; the match to TRBD1 covers 8 bases. The ends lost 3 bases at V and 3 bases at J; junction bases unmatched: 1. The CDR3 extends over 13 amino acids. Germline V gene data show CDR1 as LNHDA and CDR2 as SQIVND (reference sequence).

This rearrangement joins TRBV6-5 to TRBJ2-3; tentatively, D is TRBD2 (6 bases). Deletions cut 4 bases from V and 1 base from J, with 12 bases between. CDR3 size: 15 residues. Looked up from germline, CDR1 is MNHEY and CDR2 is SVGAGI. The CDR3 nucleotides are TGTGCCAGCAGTTCTAGCGTGGGGGGCACAGATACGCAGTATTTT. Translated: CASSSSVGGTDTQYF.

The chain combines TRBV19 with TRBJ2-1; 10 bases fit TRBD2. The CDR3 covers 17 residues. Trimming cost V 3 bases and J 4 bases; bases outside gene matches: 9. Germline CDR1 and CDR2: LNHDA and SQIVND (reference sequence). CDR3: CASSILPSGGFYNEQFF. In nucleotides, the CDR3 is TGTGCCAGTAGTATTTTGCCTAGCGGGGGATTTTACAATGAGCAGTTCTTC. Using reference TRBV19 and TRBJ2-1 for the parts outside the CDR3, the full variable domain is DGGITQSPKYLFRKEGQNVTLSCEQNLNHDAMYWYRQDPGQGLRLIYYSQIVNDFQKGDIAEGYSVSREKKESFPLTVTSAQKNPTAFYLCASSILPSGGFYNEQFFGPGTRLTVL.

This clone came up once. The CDR3 sequence is CASGPGPNNEQFF. Written as DNA, the CDR3 is TGTGCCAGTGGTCCAGGTCCAAACAATGAGCAGTTCTTC. The chain has TRBV27 and TRBJ2-1; no clear D gene. This CDR3 spans 13 amino acids. From germline, CDR1 is MNHEY and CDR2 SMNVEV (reference sequence). Trimming pared 9 bases from V and 5 bases from J, leaving 14 bases between.

The chain uses TRBV13 and TRBJ2-7; D possibly corresponds to TRBD1 (6 bases). Per germline, CDR1 PRHDT and CDR2 FYEKMQ (reference sequence). The ends were cut back, 0 bases at V and 2 bases at J, with 8 bases in the middle. This CDR3 comprises 14 residues. DNA for the CDR3: TGTGCCAGCAGCTTAGGCAGGGGCGCCTACGAGCAGTACTTC. Translated, it gives CASSLGRGAYEQYF.

Of note for this clone: This likely comes from a read error, as the CDR3 has no conserved phenylalanine or tryptophan at its end. The DNA is left out, because the CDR3 cannot be placed on it with certainty; the CDR3 is given as TCRdb lists it. This rearrangement joins TRBV11-3 to TRBJ2-7; TRBD1, the table's D call, was not compared with the DNA. Germline CDR1 is SGHNT and CDR2 is YENEEA. The CDR3 contains 10 residues when both ends are counted. The CDR3 loop reads CASSLTDVVR.

The V call is TRBV7-8, the J call TRBJ2-7, with D perhaps matching TRBD1 (5 bases). There are 15 residues in the CDR3. V was cut by 5 bases and J by 2 bases, with 16 bases left in between. Germline V gene data show CDR1 as SGHVS and CDR2 as FQNEAQ. CDR3: CASSAAAGPTYEQYF. In nucleotides, the CDR3 is TGTGCCAGCAGCGCGGCGGCAGGGCCGACCTACGAGCAGTACTTC.

As DNA, the CDR3 is TGTGCCAGCAGTCTCGACAGTCCGTATAATTCACCCCTCCACTTT. This codes for CASSLDSPYNSPLHF. This chain joins TRBV27 and TRBJ1-6; weak D call: TRBD1 (5 bases). CDR1 and CDR2 from the germline V gene are MNHEY and SMNVEV (reference sequence). Trimming stripped 5 bases from V and 4 bases from J, with 12 bases between. The CDR3 sequence is 15 residues long.

V gene TRBV28 combines with J gene TRBJ2-3; no firm D call. The CDR3 is made up of 14 amino acids. Germline-derived CDR1 and CDR2 are MDHEN and SYDVKM. The V gene lost 7 bases and the J gene lost 5 bases, with 16 bases spanning the gap. This CDR3 reads CASTIGNPEDTQYF. In nucleotides, the CDR3 is TGTGCCAGCACTATTGGAAATCCCGAAGATACGCAGTATTTT.

The V and J genes are TRBV19 and TRBJ1-1; D gene ambiguous. Trimming took 9 bases from V and 1 from J, leaving 9 bases between them. The CDR3 has 12 amino acids. Germline V gene data show CDR1 as LNHDA and CDR2 as SQIVND (reference sequence). The CDR3 spells CASRYANTEAFF. DNA for the CDR3: TGTGCCAGCCGTTATGCGAACACTGAAGCTTTCTTT.

The chain is built from TRBV27 and TRBJ2-3; the match to TRBD2 covers 12 bases. J lost 2 bases, V lost 1 base, and 7 bases had no gene match. Per germline, CDR1 MNHEY and CDR2 SMNVEV (reference sequence). The CDR3 loop spans 18 amino acids. CDR3 amino acids: CASSLFWASGGDTDTQYF. DNA for the CDR3: TGTGCCAGCAGTTTATTTTGGGCTAGCGGGGGGGACACAGATACGCAGTATTTT.

The chain joins TRBV11-2 to TRBJ2-4; maybe TRBD2 (6 bases). This CDR3 is built from 14 residues. V was trimmed by 1 base and J by 9 bases, leaving 13 bases between them. Germline CDR1 is SGHAT and CDR2 is FQNNGV. CDR3 residues: CASSLVGGNGIQYF. CDR3 nucleotides: TGTGCCAGCAGCTTAGTGGGCGGGAATGGCATTCAGTACTTC.

The chain joins TRBV4-1 to TRBJ2-2; either TRBD1 or TRBD2 may fit D (5 bases each). V was cut by 0 bases and J by 4 bases, with 18 bases left in between. The CDR3 runs to 18 residues. Germline lookup yields CDR1 MGHRA and CDR2 YSYEKL. The CDR3 DNA reads as TGCGCCAGCAGCCAAGACCCCCCGGGACCCTTAACCACCGGGGAGCTGTTTTTT. This codes for CASSQDPPGPLTTGELFF.

The table lists this clone with a count of one. The chain couples TRBV9 to TRBJ2-7, with a weak D call TRBD1 (6 bases). Between the trimmed V and J ends, which lost 3 bases and 0 bases, there was a span of 16 bases. The CDR3 runs to 16 residues. Germline V gives CDR1 SGDLS, CDR2 YYNGEE. The CDR3 sequence: CASSGGPTGVSYEQYF. Written as DNA, the CDR3 is TGTGCCAGCAGCGGAGGCCCGACAGGAGTCTCCTACGAGCAGTACTTC.